A selection of T cell receptor beta chains follows, all from one sample in a study of blood T cell repertoires in COVID-19. TCRdb keeps only in-frame clones here, not all; method: immunoSEQ multiplex PCR. The data show a few hundred thousand clones, nearly 90% seen once. The sequencing sample was made of peripheral blood. The receptor source for this set is a woman in her 40s who had recovered from COVID-19. Each CDR3 is given without its conserved first and last residue. The D gene is left open where the match is weak.

j_call d_call v_call cdr3_aa
TRBJ2-2 TRBD2 TRBV5-1 ASSRLAGATGELF
TRBJ2-5 - TRBV5-1 ASSLEGRQETQY
TRBJ2-1 - TRBV12-3/TRBV12-4 ASSVLGEARF
TRBJ2-5 TRBD1 TRBV5-8 ASSSSDRVVQY
TRBJ2-2 - TRBV18 ASSPLAANTGELF
TRBJ1-1 TRBD1 TRBV7-6 ASSRGQGNTEAF
TRBJ2-1 - TRBV15 ATSKKRSFNRYNEQF
TRBJ1-2 - TRBV28 ASSSNLRDGNYGYT
TRBJ2-1 TRBD1 TRBV4-1 ASSQEAVQGVSPYNEQF
TRBJ2-5 TRBD2 TRBV3-1/TRBV3-2 ASSQEGTMSSAQY
TRBJ2-7 - TRBV2 ASSADSAWEQY
TRBJ1-2 - TRBV19 ASRPGYDYGYT
TRBJ1-2 - TRBV6-5 ASRKGPGASGYT
TRBJ1-2 TRBD1 TRBV11-2 ASSSIRNPGQGAYGYT
TRBJ1-5 TRBD1 TRBV10-3 AISESTGGNQPQH
TRBJ1-5 TRBD1 TRBV19 ASSPRAQGAGGNQPQH
TRBJ2-3 - TRBV13 ASSTGGGSPDTQY
TRBJ2-5 - TRBV10-2 ASSKFGALSVRETQY
TRBJ1-3 - TRBV2 ASSGSPAGGAGNTIY
TRBJ2-7 - TRBV18 ASSANPPGGPLNEQY
TRBJ2-1 TRBD2 TRBV7-6 ASSLNLAGGHEQF
TRBJ2-1 TRBD2 TRBV3-1/TRBV3-2 ASSQGLAGGDEQF
TRBJ1-2 - TRBV10-2 ASSEALFYGYT
TRBJ1-2 - TRBV28 ASSHTGYDYGYT
TRBJ2-5 TRBD2 TRBV5-5 ASSFGTSGEETQY